Given below is one TCR beta chain in context. Its antigen remains unidentified. These data come from a study of shared clonotypes between healthy human individuals. Notes on the study in general: Estimated clonotype richness was generally higher in naive than memory subsets.

CDR3 length equals 14 residues. From germline, CDR1 is MNHNY and CDR2 SVGAGI (reference sequence). V shed 0 bases and J shed 7 bases, with 13 bases lying between them. Libraries were prepared by immunoSEQ multiplex PCR; TCRdb keeps only in-frame clonotypes and omits some of them. This sample has millions of clones, with more than 90% found just once. Donors were healthy HIV-negative adults without recently reported acute infections or vaccinations. The study drew all its donors from Caucasian adults living in Nashville, Tennessee. The chain links TRBV6-6 to TRBJ2-7; D is unresolved. The sample was naive CD4+ T cells sorted from blood. As for subset: CD45RA+ positively selected. The TCR comes from a young man in good health. CDR3 in amino acids: CASSYSTLYQEQYF. The CDR3 region has the DNA TGTGCCAGCAGTTACTCGACTCTTTATCAGGAGCAGTACTTC.